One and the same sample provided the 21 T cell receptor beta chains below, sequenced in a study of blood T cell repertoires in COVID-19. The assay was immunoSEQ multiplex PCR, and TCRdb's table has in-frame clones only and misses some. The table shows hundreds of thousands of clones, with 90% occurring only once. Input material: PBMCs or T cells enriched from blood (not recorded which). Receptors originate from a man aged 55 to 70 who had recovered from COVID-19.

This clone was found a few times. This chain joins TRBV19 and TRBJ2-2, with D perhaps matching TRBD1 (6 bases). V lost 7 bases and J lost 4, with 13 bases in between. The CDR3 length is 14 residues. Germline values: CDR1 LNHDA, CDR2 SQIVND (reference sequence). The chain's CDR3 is CASTPTGLTGELFF. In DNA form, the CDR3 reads TGTGCCAGTACTCCGACAGGACTCACCGGGGAGCTGTTTTTT.

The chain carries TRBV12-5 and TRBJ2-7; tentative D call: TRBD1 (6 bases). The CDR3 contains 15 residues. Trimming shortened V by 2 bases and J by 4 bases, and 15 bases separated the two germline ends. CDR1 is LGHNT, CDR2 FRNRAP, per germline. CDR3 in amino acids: CASGLRTAIVYEQYF. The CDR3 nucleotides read TGTGCTAGTGGTTTGAGGACAGCCATAGTATACGAGCAGTACTTC.

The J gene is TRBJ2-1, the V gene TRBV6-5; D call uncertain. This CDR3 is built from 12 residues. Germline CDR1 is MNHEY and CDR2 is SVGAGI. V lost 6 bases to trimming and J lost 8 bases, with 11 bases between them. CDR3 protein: CASSTRLHEQFF. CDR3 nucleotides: TGTGCCAGCAGCACCCGGTTGCATGAGCAGTTCTTC.

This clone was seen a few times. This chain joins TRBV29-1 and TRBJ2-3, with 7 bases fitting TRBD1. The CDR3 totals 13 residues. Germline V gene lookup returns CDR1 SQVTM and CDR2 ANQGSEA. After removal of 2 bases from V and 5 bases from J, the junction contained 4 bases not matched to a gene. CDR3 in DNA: TGCAGCGTTGAAAGAGGGGGCAAAGATACGCAGTATTTT. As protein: CSVERGGKDTQYF.

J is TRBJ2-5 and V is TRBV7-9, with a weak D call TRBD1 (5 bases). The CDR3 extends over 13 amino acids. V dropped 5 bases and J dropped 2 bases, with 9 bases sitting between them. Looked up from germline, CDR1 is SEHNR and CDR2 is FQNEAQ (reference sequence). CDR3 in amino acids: CASSRQLQETQYF. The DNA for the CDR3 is TGTGCCAGCAGCCGACAGTTACAAGAGACCCAGTACTTC.

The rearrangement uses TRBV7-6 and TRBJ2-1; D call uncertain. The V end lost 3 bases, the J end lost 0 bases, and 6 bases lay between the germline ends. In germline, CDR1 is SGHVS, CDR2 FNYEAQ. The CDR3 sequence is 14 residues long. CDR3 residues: CASSFGSSYNEQFF. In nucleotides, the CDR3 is TGTGCCAGCAGCTTTGGTAGCTCCTACAATGAGCAGTTCTTC.

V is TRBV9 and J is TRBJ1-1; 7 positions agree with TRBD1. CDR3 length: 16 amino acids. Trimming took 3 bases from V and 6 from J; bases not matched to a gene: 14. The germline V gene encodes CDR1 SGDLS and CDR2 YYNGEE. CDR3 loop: CASSAKGGTVGSEAFF. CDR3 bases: TGTGCCAGCAGCGCCAAAGGGGGGACAGTAGGATCTGAAGCTTTCTTT. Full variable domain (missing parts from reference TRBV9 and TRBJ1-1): DSGVTQTPKHLITATGQRVTLRCSPRSGDLSVYWYQQSLDQGLQFLIQYYNGEERAKGNILERFSAQQFPDLHSELNLSSLELGDSALYFCASSAKGGTVGSEAFFGQGTRLTVV.

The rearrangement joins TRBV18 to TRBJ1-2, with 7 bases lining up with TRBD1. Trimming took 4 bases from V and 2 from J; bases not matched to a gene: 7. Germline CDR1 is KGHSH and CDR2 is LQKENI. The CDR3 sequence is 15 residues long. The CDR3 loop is CASSLNPQGNYGYTF. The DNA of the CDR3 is TGTGCCAGCTCACTCAACCCACAGGGGAACTATGGCTACACCTTC.

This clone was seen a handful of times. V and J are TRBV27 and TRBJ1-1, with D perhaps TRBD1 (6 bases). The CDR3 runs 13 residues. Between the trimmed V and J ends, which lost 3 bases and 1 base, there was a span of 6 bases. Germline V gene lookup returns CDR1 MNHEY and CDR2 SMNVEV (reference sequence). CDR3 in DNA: TGTGCCAGCAGTTTGGGACAGAACACTGAAGCTTTCTTT. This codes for CASSLGQNTEAFF.

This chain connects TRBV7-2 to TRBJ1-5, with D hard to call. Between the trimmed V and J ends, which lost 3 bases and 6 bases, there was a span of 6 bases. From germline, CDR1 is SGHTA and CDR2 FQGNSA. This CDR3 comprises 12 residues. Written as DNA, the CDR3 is TGTGCCAGCAGCTTTAACGGTCAGCCCCAGCATTTT. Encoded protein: CASSFNGQPQHF.

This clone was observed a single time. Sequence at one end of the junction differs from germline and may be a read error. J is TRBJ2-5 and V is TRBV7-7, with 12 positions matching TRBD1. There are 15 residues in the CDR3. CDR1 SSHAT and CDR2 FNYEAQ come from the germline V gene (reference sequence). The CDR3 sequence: CASSQGTGGAETQYF. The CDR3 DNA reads TGTGCTAGCAGCCAAGGGACAGGGGGCGCGGAGACCCAGTACTTC.

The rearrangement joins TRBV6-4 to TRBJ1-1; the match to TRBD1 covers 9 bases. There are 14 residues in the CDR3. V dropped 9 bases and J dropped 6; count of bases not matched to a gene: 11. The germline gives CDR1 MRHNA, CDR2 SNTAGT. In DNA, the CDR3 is TGTGCCAGGCATTTACAGGGGGCGACTGCTGAAGCTTTCTTT. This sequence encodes CARHLQGATAEAFF.

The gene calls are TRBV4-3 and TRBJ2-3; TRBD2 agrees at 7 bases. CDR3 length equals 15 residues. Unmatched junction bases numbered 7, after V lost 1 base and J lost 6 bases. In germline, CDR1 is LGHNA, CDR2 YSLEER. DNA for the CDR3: TGCGCCAGCAGCCAAGCGTGGGACTATCTCGATACGCAGTATTTT. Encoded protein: CASSQAWDYLDTQYF.

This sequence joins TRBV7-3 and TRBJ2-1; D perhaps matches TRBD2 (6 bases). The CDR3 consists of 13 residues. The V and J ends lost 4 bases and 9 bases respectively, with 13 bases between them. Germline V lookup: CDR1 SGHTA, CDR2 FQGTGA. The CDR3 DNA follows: TGTGCCAGCAGCTACCTGCGGAGGGGTGAGCAGTTCTTC. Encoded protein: CASSYLRRGEQFF.

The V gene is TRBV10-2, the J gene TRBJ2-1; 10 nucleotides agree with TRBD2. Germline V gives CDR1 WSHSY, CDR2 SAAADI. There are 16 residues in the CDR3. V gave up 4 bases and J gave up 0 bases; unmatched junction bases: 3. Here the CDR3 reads CASSGLAGLSYNEQFF. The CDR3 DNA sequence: TGCGCCAGCAGTGGACTAGCGGGCCTCTCCTACAATGAGCAGTTCTTC.

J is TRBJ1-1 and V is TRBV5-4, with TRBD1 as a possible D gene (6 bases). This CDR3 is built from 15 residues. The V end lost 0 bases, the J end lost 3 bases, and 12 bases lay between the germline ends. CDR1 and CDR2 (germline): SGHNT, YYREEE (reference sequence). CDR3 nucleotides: TGTGCCAGCAGCTTGGGCGACAGGACATACACTGAAGCTTTCTTT. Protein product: CASSLGDRTYTEAFF.

CDR3 sequence (DNA): TGTGCCAGCAGCTTACGGGGGGGAAAGAACACTGAAGCTTTCTTT. Its translation is CASSLRGGKNTEAFF. The rearrangement links TRBV7-6 to TRBJ1-1, with D perhaps matching TRBD1 (5 bases). V lost 2 bases and J 1 base, leaving 11 bases between the germline ends. The CDR3 extends over 15 amino acids. Germline V CDR1 and CDR2: SGHVS, FNYEAQ.

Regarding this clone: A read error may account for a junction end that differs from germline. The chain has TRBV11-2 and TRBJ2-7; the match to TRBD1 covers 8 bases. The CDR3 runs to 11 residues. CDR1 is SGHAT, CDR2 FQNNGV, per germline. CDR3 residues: CASSSGQGSHF. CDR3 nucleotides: TGTGCCAGCAGCTCAGGACAGGGATCGCACTTC.

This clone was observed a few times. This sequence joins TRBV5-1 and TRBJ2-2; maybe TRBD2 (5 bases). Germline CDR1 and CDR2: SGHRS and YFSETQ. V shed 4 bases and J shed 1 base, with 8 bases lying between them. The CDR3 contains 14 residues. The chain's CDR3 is CASSRGENTGELFF. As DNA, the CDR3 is TGCGCCAGCAGCCGGGGAGAGAACACCGGGGAGCTGTTTTTT.

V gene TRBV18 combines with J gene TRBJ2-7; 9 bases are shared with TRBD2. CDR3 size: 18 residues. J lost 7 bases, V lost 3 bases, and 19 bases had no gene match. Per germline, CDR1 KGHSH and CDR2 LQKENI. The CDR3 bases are TGTGCCAGCTCACCCCCAACCCGGCGGGGGGGGCCGAGTGGAGAGCAGTACTTC. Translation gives CASSPPTRRGGPSGEQYF.

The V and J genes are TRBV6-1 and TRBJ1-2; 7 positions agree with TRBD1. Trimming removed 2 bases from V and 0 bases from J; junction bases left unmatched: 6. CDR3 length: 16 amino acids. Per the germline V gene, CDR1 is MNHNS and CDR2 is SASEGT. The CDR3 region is CASSEHRGSANYGYTF. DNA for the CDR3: TGTGCCAGCAGTGAACACAGGGGATCAGCTAACTATGGCTACACCTTC.